A single sample gave rise to the 18 T cell receptor beta chains below, sequenced in a study of T-cell memory formation after mild COVID-19. TCRdb ran MiXCR on the 5' RACE reads and lists one entry per CDR3 protein. The sample holds roughly 610,000 distinct CDR3 sequences, roughly 17% seen once. Specimen: PBMCs or a T cell subset sorted from them (not recorded which). The source of these receptors is an adult woman who had mild COVID-19 (a few samples of this study predate the infection). Cell type and time point are not known.

This clonotype has only a few counts. V gene TRBV5-1 combines with J gene TRBJ2-7; D not certain. The length of the CDR3 is 15 residues. Looked up from germline, CDR1 is SGHRS and CDR2 is YFSETQ. V was pared by 0 bases and J by 6 bases, with 16 bases between. DNA for the CDR3: TGCGCCAGCAGCTTGGACCCAGACTCTTTTCGCGAGCAGTACTTC. It is translated as CASSLDPDSFREQYF.

This clonotype has a handful of counts. The rearrangement uses TRBV7-6 and TRBJ2-7, with a weak D call TRBD1 (6 bases). Germline V gene data show CDR1 as SGHVS and CDR2 as FNYEAQ. CDR3 length: 12 residues. Trimming left V 4 bases short and J 7 bases short, with 11 bases between. CDR3 amino acids: CASSSDRQEQYF. DNA for the CDR3: TGTGCCAGCAGCTCTGACAGGCAAGAGCAGTACTTC.

This clonotype was seen only a few times. The genes are TRBV7-9 and TRBJ1-6, with TRBD1 identical over 8 bases. Unmatched junction bases numbered 11, after V lost 6 bases and J lost 7 bases. CDR3 size: 16 residues. Germline lookup yields CDR1 SEHNR and CDR2 FQNEAQ (reference sequence). The CDR3 sequence: CASRPTPGQENSPLHF. In DNA form, the CDR3 reads TGTGCCAGCAGGCCAACTCCGGGACAGGAGAATTCACCCCTCCACTTT.

The chain couples TRBV2 to TRBJ1-2; 10 nucleotides match TRBD1. The CDR3 is 15 amino acids. V shed 5 bases and J 2 bases; nucleotides not matched to a gene: 5. Germline V CDR1 and CDR2: SNHLY, FYNNEI. The CDR3 DNA reads TGTGCCAGCAGTTGGGACAGGGGATCGAACTATGGCTACACCTTC. Translation gives CASSWDRGSNYGYTF.

This clonotype has more than one count but fewer than ten. The chain is built from TRBV18 and TRBJ2-5; the D gene could be TRBD1 or TRBD2 (6 bases each). With 3 bases removed from V and 4 bases from J, the gap between germline ends came to 15 bases. The germline gives CDR1 KGHSH, CDR2 LQKENI. The CDR3 sequence is 15 residues long. CDR3 in amino acids: CASSPPMGGTETQYF. The DNA of the CDR3 is TGTGCCAGCTCACCTCCGATGGGGGGCACAGAGACCCAGTACTTC.

The chain couples TRBV11-1 to TRBJ2-7; 9 nucleotides line up with TRBD1. The germline V gene encodes CDR1 SGHAT and CDR2 FQDESV (reference sequence). CDR3 length: 18 residues. The trim removed 4 bases at V and 4 bases at J, leaving 17 bases unmatched. The CDR3 nucleotides read TGTGCCAGCAGCTCGCACCTTAACCGGGACAGGGCTCCGTACGAGCAGTACTTC. Amino acids: CASSSHLNRDRAPYEQYF.

This clonotype has more than one count but fewer than ten. The rearrangement links TRBV28 to TRBJ1-5, with D possibly matching TRBD1 (6 bases). Trimming took off 10 bases at V and 2 bases at J, with 15 bases between the two ends. Germline CDR1 MDHEN, CDR2 SYDVKM. The CDR3 loop spans 14 amino acids. This CDR3 is CATLSGARNQPQHF. CDR3 nucleotide sequence: TGTGCCACCCTGTCGGGGGCGCGCAATCAGCCCCAGCATTTT.

The chain couples TRBV4-2 to TRBJ2-1, with 9 bases identical to TRBD2. Germline V lookup: CDR1 LGHNA, CDR2 YNFKEQ. The J segment lost 4 bases and the V segment lost 0 bases, leaving 7 bases of the junction unmatched. The CDR3 contains 17 residues. CDR3 nucleotides: TGTGCCAGCAGCCAAGATGCGCGGGGGGGAGATTACAATGAGCAGTTCTTC. This codes for CASSQDARGGDYNEQFF.

The rearrangement uses TRBV6-6 and TRBJ2-3; D could derive from TRBD1 or TRBD2 (5 bases each). Germline loops: CDR1 MNHNY, CDR2 SVGAGI (reference sequence). Trimming left V 11 bases short and J 4 bases short, with 16 bases between. The CDR3 runs to 13 residues. The CDR3 loop reads CASSGTSPDTQYF. The CDR3 nucleotides are TGTGCCTCCAGTGGGACCTCGCCAGATACGCAGTATTTT.

This chain joins TRBV7-2 and TRBJ2-7; TRBD1 is a possible D gene (5 bases). Germline CDR1 SGHTA, CDR2 FQGNSA. This CDR3 has 12 amino acids. V gave up 1 base and J gave up 7 bases, with 8 bases separating them. This CDR3 reads CASSLVAGEQYF. As DNA, the CDR3 is TGTGCCAGCAGCTTAGTGGCAGGGGAGCAGTACTTC.

V is TRBV6-5 and J is TRBJ1-6, with TRBD1 matching 11 bases. The V gene end was trimmed by 2 bases and the J gene end by 2 bases; junction bases not matched to a gene: 5. Germline V gene data show CDR1 as MNHEY and CDR2 as SVGAGI. This CDR3 is built from 18 residues. CDR3 coding DNA: TGTGCCAGCAGTTACCAAGGACAGGGGGCCACCTATAATTCACCCCTCCACTTT. It yields the protein CASSYQGQGATYNSPLHF.

V is TRBV30 and J is TRBJ2-5; 8 nucleotides match TRBD1. Germline CDR1 reads GTSNPN; CDR2 reads SVGIG (reference sequence). J gave up 5 bases and V 0 bases, and 11 bases lay outside the gene matches. The CDR3 length is 16 residues. The DNA of the CDR3 is TGTGCCTGGAGTGTACTGGGGAGAAGGGACAGGGAGACCCAGTACTTC. Translation: CAWSVLGRRDRETQYF.

This chain links TRBV25-1 with TRBJ2-7, with D possibly being TRBD2 (6 bases). The CDR3 extends over 11 amino acids. V dropped 8 bases and J dropped 3 bases, with 8 bases sitting between them. The germline gives CDR1 MGHDK, CDR2 SYGVNS. The CDR3 here is CASGGIYEQYF. The DNA of the CDR3 is TGTGCCAGCGGGGGGATCTACGAGCAGTACTTC.

This chain joins TRBV6-5 and TRBJ1-1, with 11 bases identical to TRBD1. Per germline, CDR1 MNHEY and CDR2 SVGAGI. The V segment lost 4 bases and the J segment 4 bases; nucleotides outside the gene matches: 11. The CDR3 contains 17 residues. CDR3 region: CASSSHLGGTGGTEAFF. The CDR3 coding sequence is TGTGCCAGCAGTTCCCACCTCGGGGGGACAGGGGGCACTGAAGCTTTCTTT.

This clonotype was detected a few times. The chain joins TRBV11-1 to TRBJ2-3; 7 bases align to TRBD1. This CDR3 region has 15 residues. Germline CDR1 SGHAT, CDR2 FQDESV (reference sequence). V lost 8 bases and J lost 0; bases outside the gene matches: 8. In nucleotides, the CDR3 is TGTGCCAGCTCCTCGAGGGGACAGAGCACAGATACGCAGTATTTT. The encoded protein is CASSSRGQSTDTQYF.

The V gene is TRBV24-1, the J gene TRBJ2-3; the D gene is possibly TRBD1 (6 bases). This CDR3 has 14 amino acids. Germline loops: CDR1 KGHDR, CDR2 SFDVKD. Trimming stripped 5 bases from V and 2 bases from J, with 10 bases between. CDR3 sequence: CATSGWTVTDTQYF. In DNA form, the CDR3 reads TGTGCCACCAGTGGATGGACAGTCACAGATACGCAGTATTTT.

This clonotype appeared a few times. V is TRBV4-1 and J is TRBJ2-7; D is perhaps TRBD1 (6 bases). The CDR3 covers 14 residues. CDR1 is MGHRA, CDR2 YSYEKL, per germline. Trimming cost V 4 bases and J 4 bases, with 14 bases left between them. The CDR3 protein is CASSRGRGVYEQYF. The DNA for the CDR3 is TGCGCCAGCAGCCGTGGCAGGGGTGTTTACGAGCAGTACTTC.

The DNA of the CDR3 is TGTGCCTGGGTGGGTCCTCAGCCCCAGCATTTT. Translated, it gives CAWVGPQPQHF. The genes are TRBV30 and TRBJ1-5; D ambiguous. Trimming removed 5 bases from V and 6 bases from J, with 8 bases in between. Germline CDR1 GTSNPN, CDR2 SVGIG (reference sequence). The CDR3 extends over 11 amino acids.